This passage covers 23 T cell receptor beta chains from one sample sequenced in a study of blood T cell repertoires in COVID-19 (dated by TCRdb to 2018 to 2020). Libraries were prepared through the immunoSEQ multiplex PCR assay. TCRdb carries this immuneACCESS record with in-frame sequences only. Its versions omit some clonotypes, under half of them owing to an unresolved V gene in the studies checked, with the rest unexplained. Recorded for this sample are over 150,000 clones; roughly 76% of them occurred a single time. Together, the top ten hold roughly 12% of the sample. Sequencing used peripheral blood. The receptors were sampled from a woman older than 75 with COVID-19, enrolled during active disease.

This chain joins TRBV24-1 and TRBJ2-2; D gene unclear. CDR1 is KGHDR, CDR2 SFDVKD, per germline. Trimming removed 3 bases at V and 1 base at J, with 11 bases between. The CDR3 is 16 amino acids. CDR3 residues: CATSDVSHENTGELFF. Written as DNA, the CDR3 is TGTGCCACCAGTGATGTGAGTCATGAGAACACCGGGGAGCTGTTTTTT.

The rearrangement uses TRBV28 and TRBJ1-1; TRBD1 is a possible D gene (5 bases). Trimming took 5 bases from V and 8 from J, leaving 9 bases between them. There are 11 residues in the CDR3. Germline assignment: CDR1 MDHEN and CDR2 SYDVKM. CDR3 amino acids: CASSKGVEAFF. The CDR3 DNA reads as TGTGCCAGCAGTAAAGGGGTGGAAGCTTTCTTT.

The V call is TRBV14, the J call TRBJ2-1; 10 bases match TRBD2. Germline V gene lookup returns CDR1 SGHDN and CDR2 FVKESK. The CDR3 is made up of 16 amino acids. After removal of 2 bases from V and 10 bases from J, the junction contained 11 bases not matched to a gene. For the CDR3, the DNA is TGTGCCAGCAGCCAAAAAGGGCTAGCGGGAGTTCCCGAGCAGTTCTTC. Residues: CASSQKGLAGVPEQFF. Together with reference TRBV14 and TRBJ2-1, the CDR3 gives the full variable domain: EAGVTQFPSHSVIEKGQTVTLRCDPISGHDNLYWYRRVMGKEIKFLLHFVKESKQDESGMPNNRFLAERTGGTYSTLKVQPAELEDSGVYFCASSQKGLAGVPEQFFGPGTRLTVL.

This rearrangement joins TRBV10-1 to TRBJ2-3; 7 bases fit TRBD1. This CDR3 has 18 residues. Unmatched junction bases numbered 16, after V lost 5 bases and J lost 2 bases. Germline CDR1 WNHNN, CDR2 SYGVQD (reference sequence). CDR3 region: CASSLRGIIGGITDTQYF. For the CDR3, the DNA is TGCGCCAGCAGTCTAAGGGGGATAATAGGGGGCATCACAGATACGCAGTATTTT.

The chain uses TRBV5-1 and TRBJ1-6; no reliable D call. The CDR3 sequence is 15 residues long. V was cut by 0 bases and J by 3 bases, with 7 bases left in between. CDR1 and CDR2 (germline): SGHRS, YFSETQ. This CDR3 reads CASSLDGFYNSPLHF. CDR3 in DNA: TGCGCCAGCAGCTTGGACGGGTTCTATAATTCACCCCTCCACTTT.

The chain carries TRBV6-6 and TRBJ2-5; the match to TRBD1 covers 7 bases. V lost 2 bases, J lost 4 bases, and 10 bases stayed unmatched. Germline V lookup: CDR1 MNHNY, CDR2 SVGAGI (reference sequence). CDR3 length: 16 amino acids. The CDR3 spells CASSYESRGLSETQYF. For the CDR3, the DNA is TGTGCCAGCAGTTACGAGTCTAGGGGGCTATCAGAGACCCAGTACTTC.

V usage is TRBV28 and J usage is TRBJ2-3, with 8 bases fitting TRBD2. CDR1 is MDHEN and CDR2 is SYDVKM in the germline V gene. This CDR3 spans 22 amino acids. Trimming removed 7 bases from V and 3 bases from J; junction bases left unmatched: 30. The CDR3 DNA follows: TGTGCCAGCACGCGGAGGGGCGGTATAGGACTAGCTACCTCGGAGAGGACAGATACGCAGTATTTT. This encodes CASTRRGGIGLATSERTDTQYF.

The V call is TRBV19, the J call TRBJ2-1; 9 bases are shared with TRBD2. Germline CDR1 LNHDA, CDR2 SQIVND (reference sequence). There are 14 residues in the CDR3. CDR3 sequence reads: CASGRTSDYNEQFF. The CDR3 nucleotides are TGTGCATCTGGGAGGACTAGCGATTACAATGAGCAGTTCTTC.

The chain couples TRBV28 to TRBJ2-7; D unresolved. CDR3 size: 14 residues. Trimming stripped 5 bases from V and 3 bases from J, with 14 bases between. In germline, CDR1 is MDHEN, CDR2 SYDVKM. CDR3 sequence (DNA): TGTGCCAGCAGTCCCATCGGAACGGGCTACGAGCAGTACTTC. Protein sequence: CASSPIGTGYEQYF.

This rearrangement joins TRBV6-5 to TRBJ1-5, with TRBD1 matching over 9 bases. Per the germline V gene, CDR1 is MNHEY and CDR2 is SVGAGI. This CDR3 contains 15 residues. V lost 7 bases to trimming and J lost 2 bases; unmatched junction nucleotides: 6. Here the CDR3 reads CASILQGAGNQPQHF. CDR3 sequence (DNA): TGTGCCAGCATCTTACAGGGGGCAGGCAATCAGCCCCAGCATTTT.

The J gene is TRBJ2-1, the V gene TRBV6-2 or TRBV6-3, with TRBD2 matching 7 bases. The CDR3 is made up of 16 amino acids. The V gene end was trimmed by 5 bases and the J gene end by 4 bases; junction bases not matched to a gene: 11. The germline CDR1 and CDR2 sequences are MNHEY and SVGEGT. This CDR3 is CASSLGWEGSYNEQFF. CDR3 nucleotide sequence: TGTGCCAGCAGTCTAGGGTGGGAGGGTTCGTACAATGAGCAGTTCTTC.

The gene calls are TRBV6-6 and TRBJ1-6; TRBD1 matches 10 bases. The CDR3 contains 18 residues. The germline V gene has CDR1 MNHNY and CDR2 SVGAGI (reference sequence). The V segment lost 8 bases and the J segment 10 bases; nucleotides outside the gene matches: 20. The CDR3 DNA sequence: TGTGCCAGCCGTCCAGGGACAGGGGTAATCGGAGGGATCTCACCCCTCCACTTT. Translating gives CASRPGTGVIGGISPLHF.

This sequence joins TRBV24-1 and TRBJ2-4; no firm D call. Germline V lookup: CDR1 KGHDR, CDR2 SFDVKD. The CDR3 totals 13 residues. V was pared by 2 bases and J by 10 bases, with 11 bases between. The DNA of the CDR3 is TGTGCCACCAGTGATTCCCTGGCCGGGATTCAGTACTTC. It translates to CATSDSLAGIQYF.

This rearrangement joins TRBV15 to TRBJ1-1; D may be TRBD1 (5 bases). Germline V gene data show CDR1 as LNHNV and CDR2 as YYDKDF (reference sequence). V was trimmed by 0 bases and J by 1 base, leaving 15 bases between them. The length of the CDR3 is 17 residues. The CDR3 loop is CATSRDRGEAWNTEAFF. CDR3 DNA: TGTGCCACCAGCAGAGATCGGGGGGAGGCTTGGAACACTGAAGCTTTCTTT.

This rearrangement joins TRBV28 to TRBJ2-1, with 9 bases aligning to TRBD2. V trimming: 4 bases; J trimming: 7 bases; junction bases outside the gene matches: 11. Germline CDR1 and CDR2: MDHEN and SYDVKM. The CDR3 totals 16 residues. CDR3 residues: CASSYSRSGRVNEQFF. The CDR3 DNA reads TGTGCCAGCAGTTACTCTCGTAGCGGGAGAGTAAATGAGCAGTTCTTC.

This clone occurred many times. Here the CDR3 DNA reads TGTGCCAGCAGCTTAATGCCCGGGGTTGGTGAAACGCAGTATTTT. Its protein product is CASSLMPGVGETQYF. The chain couples TRBV7-6 to TRBJ2-3; tentatively, D is TRBD2 (5 bases). Per germline, CDR1 SGHVS and CDR2 FNYEAQ. The V end was cut by 2 bases, the J end by 9 bases, with 18 bases between. The CDR3 loop spans 15 amino acids.

There are a few counts of this clone. The DNA for the CDR3 is TGTGCCACCAGTCCGGACGAGGGCCAAGAGACCCAGTACTTC. Amino acid sequence: CATSPDEGQETQYF. The V call is TRBV24-1, the J call TRBJ2-5; perhaps TRBD2 as D (5 bases). Germline CDR1 KGHDR, CDR2 SFDVKD. Trimming took off 6 bases at V and 1 base at J, with 11 bases between the two ends. The CDR3 contains 14 residues.

The chain uses TRBV5-1 and TRBJ2-3; possible D gene TRBD2, 6 bases. The V gene lost 4 bases and the J gene lost 5 bases, with 8 bases spanning the gap. Germline CDR1 reads SGHRS; CDR2 reads YFSETQ. This CDR3 contains 12 residues. In DNA, the CDR3 is TGCGCCAGCAGCCTGGGAGGAGATACGCAGTATTTT. Translating it yields CASSLGGDTQYF.

This clone turned up a few times. The V and J genes are TRBV18 and TRBJ1-2; TRBD1 aligns across 8 bases. V lost 5 bases, J lost 3 bases, and 11 bases stayed unmatched. The CDR3 covers 16 residues. Germline CDR1 KGHSH, CDR2 LQKENI. In DNA form, the CDR3 reads TGTGCCAGCTCATCTAGAGGACAGGGAGGACACTATGGCTACACCTTC. Translating it yields CASSSRGQGGHYGYTF. Supplemented by reference TRBV18 and TRBJ1-2, the full variable domain reads NAGVMQNPRHLVRRRGQEARLRCSPMKGHSHVYWYRQLPEEGLKFMVYLQKENIIDESGMPKERFSAEFPKEGPSILRIQQVVRGDSAAYFCASSSRGQGGHYGYTFGSGTRLTVV.

The chain has TRBV2 and TRBJ2-5, with 8 bases identical to TRBD1. V trimming: 6 bases; J trimming: 4 bases; junction bases outside the gene matches: 13. Looked up from germline, CDR1 is SNHLY and CDR2 is FYNNEI. This CDR3 region has 16 residues. CDR3 residues: CASSAFRTGGGETQYF. The CDR3 bases are TGTGCCAGCAGCGCGTTCCGTACAGGGGGAGGAGAGACCCAGTACTTC.

The chain carries TRBV7-8 and TRBJ1-6; the D gene is possibly TRBD1 (6 bases). Germline loops: CDR1 SGHVS, CDR2 FQNEAQ. Trimming cost V 0 bases and J 10 bases, with 10 bases left between them. CDR3 size: 14 residues. CDR3 residues: CASSLARTASPLHF. The CDR3 DNA reads as TGTGCCAGCAGCTTAGCGCGGACAGCCTCACCCCTCCACTTT.

V is TRBV24-1 and J is TRBJ1-5; D uncertain. The CDR3 is 22 residues long. Germline V gene lookup returns CDR1 KGHDR and CDR2 SFDVKD. The V end lost 5 bases, the J end lost 0 bases, and 31 bases lay between the germline ends. The CDR3 is CATSVLRIAHARYYYSNQPQHF. The DNA of the CDR3 is TGTGCCACCAGTGTTCTGAGGATTGCGCACGCCCGATACTATTATAGCAATCAGCCCCAGCATTTT.

The V call is TRBV6-5, the J call TRBJ2-5, with 7 bases matching TRBD2. CDR1 is MNHEY and CDR2 is SVGAGI in the germline V gene. V lost 7 bases and J lost 6; bases outside the gene matches: 5. This CDR3 spans 12 amino acids. The CDR3 loop reads CASKDGRQTQYF. The CDR3, as DNA: TGTGCCAGCAAGGACGGGAGGCAGACCCAGTACTTC.